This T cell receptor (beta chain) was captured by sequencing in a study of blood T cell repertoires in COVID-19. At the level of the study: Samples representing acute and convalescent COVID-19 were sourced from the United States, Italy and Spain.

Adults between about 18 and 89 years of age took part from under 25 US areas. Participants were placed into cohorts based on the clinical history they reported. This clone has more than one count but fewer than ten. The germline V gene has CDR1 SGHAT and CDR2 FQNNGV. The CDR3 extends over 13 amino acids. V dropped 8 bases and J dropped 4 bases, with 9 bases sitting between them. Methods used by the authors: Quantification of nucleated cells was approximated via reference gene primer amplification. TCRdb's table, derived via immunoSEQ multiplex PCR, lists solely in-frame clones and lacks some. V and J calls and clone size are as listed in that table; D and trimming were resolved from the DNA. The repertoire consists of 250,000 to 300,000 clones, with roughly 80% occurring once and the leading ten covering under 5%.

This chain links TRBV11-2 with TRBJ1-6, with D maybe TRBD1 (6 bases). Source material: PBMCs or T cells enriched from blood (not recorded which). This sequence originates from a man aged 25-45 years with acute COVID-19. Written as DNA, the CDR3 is TGTGCCAGCGGAGGACAGTATAATTCACCCCTCCACTTT. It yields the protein CASGGQYNSPLHF.